The next 31 T cell receptor beta chains were all read from a single sample in a study of PD-1 blockade in classical Hodgkin lymphoma. Relapse after autologous stem cell transplantation occurred in every patient, and brentuximab vedotin exposure varied. TCRdb's copy holds only in-frame clones and misses some; the assay was immunoSEQ multiplex PCR. The data contain some 90,000 clones, around nine tenths of them seen just once; the ten biggest clones take up about 2.6%. Sequencing used peripheral blood mononuclear cells (PBMCs), obtained before the second cycle of nivolumab. All receptors derive from a human donor with classical Hodgkin lymphoma.

The rearrangement links TRBV10-3 to TRBJ2-1; D remains unclear. Per the germline V gene, CDR1 is ENHRY and CDR2 is SYGVKD. CDR3 length: 11 residues. Between the trimmed V and J ends, which lost 6 bases and 5 bases, there was a span of 5 bases. CDR3 DNA sequence: TGTGCCATCAGCGCCCACAATGAGCAGTTCTTC. Its protein is CAISAHNEQFF.

The chain recombines TRBV5-1 with TRBJ1-2; D remains ambiguous. The CDR3 has 14 amino acids. Trimming took 6 bases from V and 4 from J, leaving 16 bases between them. The V gene's germline CDR1 is SGHRS and CDR2 YFSETQ. Here the CDR3 reads CASTGSGLLYGYTF. The DNA for the CDR3 is TGCGCCAGCACGGGGTCCGGGCTCCTCTATGGCTACACCTTC.

The chain carries TRBV19 and TRBJ1-1; a weak D match, TRBD1 (6 bases). Germline V lookup: CDR1 LNHDA, CDR2 SQIVND (reference sequence). Trimming took off 2 bases at V and 0 bases at J, with 13 bases between the two ends. There are 16 residues in the CDR3. The CDR3 loop is CASSIKYRAMNTEAFF. The CDR3 nucleotides are TGTGCCAGTAGTATAAAGTACAGGGCCATGAACACTGAAGCTTTCTTT.

The chain couples TRBV4-1 to TRBJ1-4; D remains unclear. V lost 2 bases to trimming and J lost 6 bases, with 7 bases between them. This CDR3 contains 13 residues. Germline CDR1 MGHRA, CDR2 YSYEKL. The CDR3 loop is CASSQRDDEKLFF. Written as DNA, the CDR3 is TGCGCCAGCAGCCAACGGGATGATGAAAAACTGTTTTTT.

The chain is built from TRBV15 and TRBJ2-2; D uncertain. V was shortened by 4 bases and J by 5 bases, with 11 bases between the two germline ends. This CDR3 region has 14 residues. Germline-derived CDR1 and CDR2 are LNHNV and YYDKDF (reference sequence). The CDR3 nucleotides read TGTGCCACCAGCACCGTAGGTGGAACCGGGGAGCTGTTTTTT. It specifies CATSTVGGTGELFF. The full variable domain, completed using reference TRBV15 and TRBJ2-2, is DAMVIQNPRYQVTQFGKPVTLSCSQTLNHNVMYWYQQKSSQAPKLLFHYYDKDFNNEADTPDNFQSRRPNTSFCFLDIRSPGLGDTAMYLCATSTVGGTGELFFGEGSRLTVL.

This chain joins TRBV30 and TRBJ1-6, with unresolved D. The germline CDR1 and CDR2 sequences are GTSNPN and SVGIG (reference sequence). This CDR3 has 15 residues. The germline V and J ends were trimmed by 2 bases and 4 bases, with 12 bases remaining between them. The CDR3 DNA sequence: TGTGCCTGGAGTACCTCGCGGAGGTATAATTCACCCCTCCACTTT. It specifies CAWSTSRRYNSPLHF.

This clone appeared once. The V and J genes are TRBV28 and TRBJ2-3; D might be TRBD1 (5 bases). V lost 6 bases and J lost 2, with 18 bases in between. The CDR3 is made up of 16 amino acids. Looked up from germline, CDR1 is MDHEN and CDR2 is SYDVKM. CDR3 in amino acids: CASSDPRGEDTDTQYF. In DNA form, the CDR3 reads TGTGCCAGCAGCGACCCTAGGGGCGAGGACACAGATACGCAGTATTTT.

V is TRBV6-5 and J is TRBJ1-1; possibly TRBD1 for D (5 bases). Germline V gene data show CDR1 as MNHEY and CDR2 as SVGAGI. This CDR3 has 14 residues. V was clipped by 10 bases and J by 8 bases, with 23 bases between them. The CDR3: CAIHSGGVPGEAFF. The CDR3 nucleotides read TGTGCCATCCATTCGGGGGGGGTGCCGGGAGAAGCTTTCTTT.

V gene TRBV6-6 combines with J gene TRBJ1-5; a possible D gene is TRBD1 (5 bases). Germline CDR1 and CDR2: MNHNY and SVGAGI (reference sequence). The CDR3 runs to 14 residues. Trimming pared 2 bases from V and 7 bases from J, leaving 12 bases between. CDR3 coding DNA: TGTGCCAGCAGTTACAATCAGGGAATACAGCCCCAGCATTTT. Translating gives CASSYNQGIQPQHF.

Here the CDR3 reads CASSHSPNTGELFF. The CDR3 DNA follows: TGTGCCAGCAGTCATTCACCCAACACCGGGGAGCTGTTTTTT. The chain combines TRBV11-2 with TRBJ2-2; no definite D call. The V gene lost 6 bases and the J gene lost 2 bases, with 10 bases spanning the gap. Germline values: CDR1 SGHAT, CDR2 FQNNGV. This CDR3 region has 14 residues.

V and J are TRBV5-1 and TRBJ2-3; 7 nucleotides match TRBD1. The CDR3 runs 15 residues. Germline values: CDR1 SGHRS, CDR2 YFSETQ. V trimming: 3 bases; J trimming: 0 bases; junction bases outside the gene matches: 4. The CDR3 DNA sequence: TGCGCCAGCAGCTCGGGGACAGTAAGCACAGATACGCAGTATTTT. This encodes CASSSGTVSTDTQYF.

On this clone itself: Its ends do not fully match the called genes, so a read error is possible. This rearrangement joins TRBV10-3 to TRBJ2-5, with D possibly matching TRBD2 (6 bases). The CDR3 is made up of 15 amino acids. CDR1 is ENHRY and CDR2 is SYGVKD in the germline V gene. CDR3 in amino acids: CASSYGGEFQETQYF. The CDR3 DNA sequence: TGTGCCAGCAGTTACGGAGGGGAATTCCAAGAGACCCAGTACTTC.

V is TRBV11-1 and J is TRBJ2-1; D is possibly TRBD1 (5 bases). Germline CDR1 and CDR2: SGHAT and FQDESV (reference sequence). The CDR3 loop spans 17 amino acids. V was shortened by 6 bases and J by 0 bases, with 18 bases between the two germline ends. CDR3 sequence: CASREGSRQSSYNEQFF. Written as DNA, the CDR3 is TGTGCCAGCAGAGAAGGATCCAGACAGAGCTCCTACAATGAGCAGTTCTTC.

V and J are TRBV27 and TRBJ2-7, with a weak D call TRBD2 (5 bases). CDR3 length equals 13 residues. CDR1 MNHEY and CDR2 SMNVEV come from the germline V gene (reference sequence). V was trimmed by 4 bases and J by 6 bases, leaving 13 bases between them. The CDR3: CASSWERKGEQYF. The CDR3 DNA reads as TGTGCCAGCAGTTGGGAGAGGAAAGGCGAGCAGTACTTC.

The CDR3 loop is CASSRPLGGASSGANVLTF. CDR3 nucleotide sequence: TGTGCCAGCAGCCGACCCCTGGGGGGGGCGAGCTCTGGGGCCAACGTCCTGACTTTC. The chain has TRBV5-8 and TRBJ2-6; tentatively, D is TRBD2 (7 bases). The CDR3 sequence is 19 residues long. Trimming cost V 4 bases and J 0 bases, with 20 bases left between them. Germline V gene sequence: CDR1 SGHTS, CDR2 YDEGEE.

The chain links TRBV19 to TRBJ2-1; TRBD2 aligns across 9 bases. This CDR3 contains 16 residues. Germline lookup yields CDR1 LNHDA and CDR2 SQIVND (reference sequence). V shed 5 bases, J shed 2 bases, and the junction held 7 bases outside the gene matches. The CDR3 region has the DNA TGTGCCAGTAGTCCCTCTGGCGGGAGGGCCTACAATGAGCAGTTCTTC. Translated, it gives CASSPSGGRAYNEQFF.

This chain joins TRBV19 and TRBJ1-4; D is undetermined. Germline V CDR1 and CDR2: LNHDA, SQIVND (reference sequence). V was cut by 3 bases and J by 11 bases, with 22 bases left in between. The CDR3 is 16 residues long. CDR3 DNA: TGTGCCAGTAGTATCGTCCGTTCGGCAAATCAGAACAAACTGTTTTTT. Translation: CASSIVRSANQNKLFF.

The CDR3 is CASSEWASGNTIYF. The CDR3 DNA is TGTGCCAGCAGTGAGTGGGCCTCTGGAAACACCATATATTTT. The genes are TRBV2 and TRBJ1-3, with D uncertain. CDR3 length equals 14 residues. The germline gives CDR1 SNHLY, CDR2 FYNNEI. The V and J ends lost 3 bases and 0 bases respectively, with 6 bases between them.

This clone was found a few times. This rearrangement joins TRBV29-1 to TRBJ2-3, with D possibly TRBD2 on 6 matching bases. Between the trimmed V and J ends, which lost 6 bases and 0 bases, there was a span of 13 bases. This CDR3 comprises 14 residues. CDR1 is SQVTM, CDR2 ANQGSEA, per germline. This CDR3 is CSVVQGRSTDTQYF. DNA for the CDR3: TGCAGCGTCGTTCAAGGGAGGAGCACAGATACGCAGTATTTT.

The chain is built from TRBV7-9 and TRBJ2-2; D possibly corresponds to TRBD1 (5 bases). Germline loops: CDR1 SEHNR, CDR2 FQNEAQ (reference sequence). The CDR3 covers 13 residues. V lost 1 base and J 5 bases, leaving 5 bases between the germline ends. The CDR3 protein is CASSLEGTGELFF. In DNA form, the CDR3 reads TGTGCCAGCAGCTTAGAGGGGACCGGGGAGCTGTTTTTT.

The rearrangement uses TRBV6-1 and TRBJ1-5; TRBD1 might be the D (5 bases). Trimming pared 2 bases from V and 11 bases from J, leaving 16 bases between. Germline V gives CDR1 MNHNS, CDR2 SASEGT. This CDR3 has 14 residues. The CDR3 nucleotides read TGTGCCAGCAGTGAAAGTTATAGTCGGGGGACCCAGCATTTT. Protein product: CASSESYSRGTQHF.

The chain has TRBV19 and TRBJ2-3; perhaps TRBD2 as D (7 bases). The V end was cut by 9 bases, the J end by 1 base, with 20 bases between. The CDR3 has 16 residues. Germline V gives CDR1 LNHDA, CDR2 SQIVND (reference sequence). CDR3: CASGGLQRDRTDTQYF. The CDR3 region has the DNA TGTGCCAGCGGGGGCCTTCAGCGGGATCGCACAGATACGCAGTATTTT.

The chain recombines TRBV5-5 with TRBJ2-7; D remains ambiguous. CDR3 length: 12 residues. V lost 2 bases, J lost 3 bases, and 6 bases lay in between. Looked up from germline, CDR1 is SGHKS and CDR2 is YYEKEE (reference sequence). The CDR3 loop is CASSFEVYEQYF. CDR3 nucleotide sequence: TGTGCCAGCAGCTTTGAGGTCTACGAGCAGTACTTC.

The rearrangement joins TRBV19 to TRBJ2-7; TRBD1 matches 8 bases. The CDR3 runs 14 residues. Trimming removed 3 bases from V and 8 bases from J; junction bases left unmatched: 9. CDR1 is LNHDA and CDR2 is SQIVND in the germline V gene (reference sequence). CDR3 sequence (DNA): TGTGCCAGTAGTATGGACAGGGATTTCTTTCAGCAGTACTTC. Translating it yields CASSMDRDFFQQYF.

This sequence joins TRBV25-1 and TRBJ1-2, with TRBD1 as a possible D gene (6 bases). CDR3 size: 15 residues. Trimming left V 3 bases short and J 3 bases short, with 14 bases between. In germline, CDR1 is MGHDK, CDR2 SYGVNS. The CDR3 DNA is TGTGCCAGCAGTGACGCCCGGGGGGCGGACTATGGCTACACCTTC. Protein sequence: CASSDARGADYGYTF.

This chain joins TRBV6-6 and TRBJ2-5; the match to TRBD2 covers 9 bases. The CDR3 loop spans 15 amino acids. J gave up 2 bases and V 3 bases, and 4 bases lay outside the gene matches. The germline gives CDR1 MNHNY, CDR2 SVGAGI (reference sequence). The DNA for the CDR3 is TGTGCCAGCAGTTATCTGGCGGGAGGGCAAGAGACCCAGTACTTC. Protein sequence: CASSYLAGGQETQYF.

The gene calls are TRBV7-3 and TRBJ1-1, with TRBD1 matching 9 bases. Germline V gene sequence: CDR1 SGHTA, CDR2 FQGTGA. The CDR3 runs to 16 residues. J lost 3 bases, V lost 4 bases, and 9 bases had no gene match. The CDR3 coding sequence is TGTGCCAGCAGCTCATCTAACAGGGGGCGGGACACTGAAGCTTTCTTT. Translating gives CASSSSNRGRDTEAFF.

The chain recombines TRBV27 with TRBJ2-5; TRBD2 aligns across 7 bases. The trim removed 5 bases at V and 10 bases at J, leaving 16 bases unmatched. Germline-derived CDR1 and CDR2 are MNHEY and SMNVEV (reference sequence). The CDR3 totals 15 residues. For the CDR3, the DNA is TGTGCCAGCAGTCCTTCCCCCGGGCGGGGAGGGAACCAGTACTTC. Its translation is CASSPSPGRGGNQYF.

This chain joins TRBV10-3 and TRBJ2-1, with D possibly matching TRBD1 (6 bases). The V gene's germline CDR1 is ENHRY and CDR2 SYGVKD. V lost 2 bases, J lost 1 base, and 9 bases lay in between. CDR3 length: 15 residues. Here the CDR3 DNA reads TGTGCCATCAGTGAGCGGACAGAATCCTACAATGAGCAGTTCTTC. This sequence encodes CAISERTESYNEQFF.

The CDR3: CASSLAQDLTPQYF. As DNA, the CDR3 is TGTGCCAGCAGCTTAGCGCAGGACCTAACCCCACAGTACTTC. The V call is TRBV7-9, the J call TRBJ2-5, with D uncertain. V lost 0 bases and J lost 11, with 16 bases in between. Germline CDR1 and CDR2: SEHNR and FQNEAQ (reference sequence). The CDR3 totals 14 residues. Based on the CDR3 plus reference TRBV7-9 and TRBJ2-5, the full variable domain is DTGVSQNPRHKITKRGQNVTFRCDPISEHNRLYWYRQTLGQGPEFLTYFQNEAQLEKSRLLSDRFSAERPKGSFSTLEIQRTEQGDSAMYLCASSLAQDLTPQYFGPGTRLLVL.

The V and J genes are TRBV5-1 and TRBJ2-7, with TRBD2 identical over 13 bases. CDR3 length: 24 residues. CDR1 is SGHRS and CDR2 is YFSETQ in the germline V gene. The V gene end was trimmed by 0 bases and the J gene end by 6 bases; junction bases not matched to a gene: 30. CDR3 sequence: CASSLVLRFHRGPGLAGEGVEQYF. CDR3 DNA sequence: TGCGCCAGCAGCTTGGTATTACGGTTTCACAGGGGACCAGGACTAGCGGGAGAGGGAGTCGAGCAGTACTTC. Combining the CDR3 with reference TRBV5-1 and TRBJ2-7 gives the whole variable domain KAGVTQTPRYLIKTRGQQVTLSCSPISGHRSVSWYQQTPGQGLQFLFEYFSETQRNKGNFPGRFSGRQFSNSRSEMNVSTLELGDSALYLCASSLVLRFHRGPGLAGEGVEQYFGPGTRLTVT.